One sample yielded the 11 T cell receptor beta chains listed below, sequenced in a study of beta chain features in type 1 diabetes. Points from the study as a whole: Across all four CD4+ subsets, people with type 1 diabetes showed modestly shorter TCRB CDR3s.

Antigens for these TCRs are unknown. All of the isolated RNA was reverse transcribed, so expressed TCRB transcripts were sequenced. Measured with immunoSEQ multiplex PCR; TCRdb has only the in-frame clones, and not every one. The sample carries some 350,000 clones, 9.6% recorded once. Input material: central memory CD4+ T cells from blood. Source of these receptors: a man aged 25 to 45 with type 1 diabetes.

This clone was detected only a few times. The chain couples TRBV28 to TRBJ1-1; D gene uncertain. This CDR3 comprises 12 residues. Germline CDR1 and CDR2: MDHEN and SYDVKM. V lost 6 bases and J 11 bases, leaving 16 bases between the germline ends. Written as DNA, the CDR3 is TGTGCCAGCAGGCAGCCGAACGACCGGGCTTTCTTT. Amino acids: CASRQPNDRAFF. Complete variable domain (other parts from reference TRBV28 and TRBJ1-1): DVKVTQSSRYLVKRTGEKVFLECVQDMDHENMFWYRQDPGLGLRLIYFSYDVKMKEKGDIPEGYSVSREKKERFSLILESASTNQTSMYLCASRQPNDRAFFGQGTRLTVV.

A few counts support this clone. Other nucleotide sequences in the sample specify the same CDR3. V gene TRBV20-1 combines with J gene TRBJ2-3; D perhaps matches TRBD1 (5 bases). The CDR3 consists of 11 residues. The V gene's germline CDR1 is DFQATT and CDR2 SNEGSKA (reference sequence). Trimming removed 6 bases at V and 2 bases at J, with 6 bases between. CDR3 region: CSAGATDTQYF. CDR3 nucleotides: TGCAGTGCAGGGGCCACAGATACGCAGTATTTT.

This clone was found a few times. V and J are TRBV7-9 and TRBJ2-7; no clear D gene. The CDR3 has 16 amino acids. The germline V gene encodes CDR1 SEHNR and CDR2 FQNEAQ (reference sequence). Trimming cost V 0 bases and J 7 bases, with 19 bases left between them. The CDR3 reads CASSLAVDRATVEQYF. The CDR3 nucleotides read TGTGCCAGCAGCTTAGCAGTGGACCGGGCTACTGTTGAGCAGTACTTC.

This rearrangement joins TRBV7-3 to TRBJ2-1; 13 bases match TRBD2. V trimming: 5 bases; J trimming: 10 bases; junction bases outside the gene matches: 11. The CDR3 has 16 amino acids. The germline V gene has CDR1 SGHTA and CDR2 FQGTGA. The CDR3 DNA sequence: TGTGCCAGCAGCCCAAGCCTGGGACTAGCGGGAACAGAGCAGTTCTTC. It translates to CASSPSLGLAGTEQFF.

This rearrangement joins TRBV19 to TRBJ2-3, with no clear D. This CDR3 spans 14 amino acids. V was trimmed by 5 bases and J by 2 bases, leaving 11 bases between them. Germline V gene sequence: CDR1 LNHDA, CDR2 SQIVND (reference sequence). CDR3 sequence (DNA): TGTGCCAGTAGTGTTGGTTGGGACACAGATACGCAGTATTTT. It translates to CASSVGWDTDTQYF.

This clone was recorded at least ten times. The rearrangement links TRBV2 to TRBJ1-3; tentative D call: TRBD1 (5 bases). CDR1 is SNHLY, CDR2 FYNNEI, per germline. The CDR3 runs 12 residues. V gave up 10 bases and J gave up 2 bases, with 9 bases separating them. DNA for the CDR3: TGTGCCACCCAGACAGCTGGAAACACCATATATTTT. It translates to CATQTAGNTIYF.

CDR3 nucleotide sequence: TGTGCCAGCAGGGATTACCGGTCCTCAAGCTATGGCTACACCTTC. The encoded protein is CASRDYRSSSYGYTF. V usage is TRBV28 and J usage is TRBJ1-2; no definite D call. The CDR3 has 15 amino acids. Per germline, CDR1 MDHEN and CDR2 SYDVKM. Trimming pared 6 bases from V and 4 bases from J, leaving 18 bases between.

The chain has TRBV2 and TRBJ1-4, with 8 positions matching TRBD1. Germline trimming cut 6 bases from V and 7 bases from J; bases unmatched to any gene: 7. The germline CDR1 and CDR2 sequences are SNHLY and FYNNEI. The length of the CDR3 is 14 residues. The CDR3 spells CASRPTGGGEKLFF. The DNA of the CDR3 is TGTGCCAGCAGACCTACAGGGGGGGGTGAAAAACTGTTTTTT.

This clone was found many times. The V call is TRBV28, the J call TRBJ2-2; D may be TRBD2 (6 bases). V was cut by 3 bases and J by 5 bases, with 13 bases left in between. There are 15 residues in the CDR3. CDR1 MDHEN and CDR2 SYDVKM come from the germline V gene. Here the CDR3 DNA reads TGTGCCAGCAGTTTGATGGAGACTAGGACCGGGGAGCTGTTTTTT. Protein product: CASSLMETRTGELFF.

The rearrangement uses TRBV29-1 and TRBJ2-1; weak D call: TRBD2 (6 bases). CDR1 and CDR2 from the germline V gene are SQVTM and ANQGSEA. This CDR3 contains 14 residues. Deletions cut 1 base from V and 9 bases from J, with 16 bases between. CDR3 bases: TGCAGCGTTGAAGTCGGGAGCGTACGCGGTGAGCAGTTCTTC. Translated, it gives CSVEVGSVRGEQFF.

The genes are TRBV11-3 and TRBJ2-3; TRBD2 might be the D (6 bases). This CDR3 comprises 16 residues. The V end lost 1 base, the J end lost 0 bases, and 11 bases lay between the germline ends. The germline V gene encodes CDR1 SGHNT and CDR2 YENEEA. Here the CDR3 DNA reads TGTGCCAGCAGCTTAGGAATTAGCGGTAGCACAGATACGCAGTATTTT. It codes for CASSLGISGSTDTQYF.